This entry lists 25 T cell receptor beta chains sequenced from one sample in a study of PD-1 blockade in classical Hodgkin lymphoma. Each and every patient relapsed after autologous stem cell transplantation, and patients got differing brentuximab vedotin exposure. Some clones are missing from TCRdb's copy, which holds only in-frame ones; the method was immunoSEQ multiplex PCR. The sample yields under 95,000 clones, 92% seen once. The input for sequencing was peripheral blood mononuclear cells (PBMCs), taken before the second cycle of nivolumab. The receptors here all came from a human donor with classical Hodgkin lymphoma.

The chain joins TRBV7-9 to TRBJ2-3; 7 bases are a match to TRBD2. Germline CDR1 is SEHNR and CDR2 is FQNEAQ (reference sequence). The V segment lost 0 bases and the J segment 5 bases; nucleotides outside the gene matches: 5. The CDR3 runs to 15 residues. The CDR3 DNA is TGTGCCAGCAGCTTAGCGTCCAGCGGGAAAGATACGCAGTATTTT. Translated: CASSLASSGKDTQYF.

Judged by abundance, this clone is medium-sized. The chain recombines TRBV5-1 with TRBJ2-3; TRBD2 matches 9 bases. The V gene end was trimmed by 1 base and the J gene end by 0 bases; junction bases not matched to a gene: 12. CDR3 length equals 19 residues. The germline V gene has CDR1 SGHRS and CDR2 YFSETQ. CDR3: CASSLRGGPSGTSTDTQYF. The CDR3 nucleotides are TGCGCCAGCAGCTTGAGGGGGGGCCCTAGCGGGACTAGCACAGATACGCAGTATTTT.

V is TRBV19 and J is TRBJ2-1; 10 nucleotides align to TRBD2. The CDR3 is 18 residues long. Germline trimming cut 3 bases from V and 0 bases from J; bases unmatched to any gene: 8. Germline V CDR1 and CDR2: LNHDA, SQIVND (reference sequence). This CDR3 is CASSMGLASGSSYNEQFF. The CDR3 nucleotides read TGTGCCAGTAGTATGGGTTTGGCTAGCGGGAGCTCCTACAATGAGCAGTTCTTC.

This clone was counted a few times. The chain recombines TRBV27 with TRBJ2-7; D is ambiguous. The V end lost 1 base, the J end lost 8 bases, and 15 bases lay between the germline ends. CDR1 and CDR2 from the germline V gene are MNHEY and SMNVEV (reference sequence). This CDR3 has 14 amino acids. Here the CDR3 DNA reads TGTGCCAGCAGTTTATGGAACCTACCTACGAAGCAGTACTTC. It yields the protein CASSLWNLPTKQYF.

The chain combines TRBV7-6 with TRBJ2-3; TRBD2 aligns across 7 bases. This CDR3 comprises 16 residues. V lost 7 bases to trimming and J lost 6 bases; unmatched junction nucleotides: 16. Per germline, CDR1 SGHVS and CDR2 FNYEAQ. CDR3 DNA: TGTGCCAGCACCCCCCGTCCTGGCGGGAGTCTGGATACGCAGTATTTT. Protein sequence: CASTPRPGGSLDTQYF. Full variable domain (outside the CDR3, taken from reference TRBV7-6 and TRBJ2-3): GAGVSQSPRYKVTKRGQDVALRCDPISGHVSLYWYRQALGQGPEFLTYFNYEAQQDKSGLPNDRFSAERPEGSISTLTIQRTEQRDSAMYRCASTPRPGGSLDTQYFGPGTRLTVL.

This clone occurred once. This chain joins TRBV6-5 and TRBJ1-2; TRBD1 matches 8 bases. The V and J ends lost 6 bases and 5 bases, in that order; junction bases with no gene match: 5. The CDR3 has 13 residues. The V gene's germline CDR1 is MNHEY and CDR2 SVGAGI. CDR3 DNA sequence: TGTGCCAGCAGCGGACAGGGCGGTTATGGCTACACCTTC. Translating it yields CASSGQGGYGYTF.

The chain recombines TRBV12-2 with TRBJ2-3; no check of the table's D call, TRBD2, against the DNA was made. TRBV12-2 represents a pseudogene. This CDR3 has 16 residues. For the CDR3, the DNA is TGTGCAAGTCGCCGAAAGACTAGCGGGCACCCAGATACGCAGTATTTT. Translation gives CASRRKTSGHPDTQYF.

The chain carries TRBV11-2 and TRBJ1-2; D perhaps matches TRBD1 (6 bases). This CDR3 has 14 residues. Germline V gives CDR1 SGHAT, CDR2 FQNNGV. V lost 4 bases and J lost 0, with 9 bases in between. The CDR3 sequence is CASSSRTANYGYTF. The CDR3 DNA is TGTGCCAGCAGCTCGAGGACAGCTAACTATGGCTACACCTTC.

The gene calls are TRBV27 and TRBJ2-3; D possibly corresponds to TRBD1 (5 bases). The CDR3 has 13 residues. V was trimmed by 6 bases and J by 2 bases, leaving 9 bases between them. Germline lookup yields CDR1 MNHEY and CDR2 SMNVEV (reference sequence). CDR3 in DNA: TGTGCCAGCAGACCGGACAACACAGATACGCAGTATTTT. Its protein product is CASRPDNTDTQYF.

V and J are TRBV19 and TRBJ1-1; D remains ambiguous. This CDR3 has 12 amino acids. Deletions cut 9 bases from V and 4 bases from J, with 12 bases between. The V gene's germline CDR1 is LNHDA and CDR2 SQIVND (reference sequence). DNA for the CDR3: TGTGCCAGCCGGCCCGGGCCCACTGAAGCTTTCTTT. It yields the protein CASRPGPTEAFF.

The CDR3 spells CASSRPGQGMDEQYF. The CDR3 DNA follows: TGTGCCAGCAGCCGGCCGGGACAGGGAATGGACGAGCAGTACTTC. This chain connects TRBV5-4 to TRBJ2-7; TRBD1 aligns across 9 bases. The ends lost 4 bases at V and 5 bases at J; junction bases unmatched: 10. Germline CDR1 SGHNT, CDR2 YYREEE (reference sequence). The CDR3 contains 15 residues.

The V and J genes are TRBV28 and TRBJ1-1, with a weak D call TRBD1 (5 bases). Between the trimmed V and J ends, which lost 7 bases and 3 bases, there was a span of 12 bases. Germline V CDR1 and CDR2: MDHEN, SYDVKM. This CDR3 has 13 amino acids. The CDR3 DNA sequence: TGTGCCAGCACCTTACAGGCTTACACTGAAGCTTTCTTT. It is translated as CASTLQAYTEAFF.

The rearrangement links TRBV19 to TRBJ1-5, with D tentatively TRBD1 (6 bases). Germline V gene sequence: CDR1 LNHDA, CDR2 SQIVND (reference sequence). With 6 bases removed from V and 2 bases from J, the gap between germline ends came to 20 bases. The CDR3 is 17 amino acids. The CDR3 nucleotides read TGTGCCAGTAGCGGACAGCAACCCGGCGGAGGCAATCAGCCCCAGCATTTT. Its translation: CASSGQQPGGGNQPQHF.

The chain is built from TRBV7-2 and TRBJ2-1, with D possibly TRBD1 on 5 matching bases. There are 15 residues in the CDR3. Germline lookup yields CDR1 SGHTA and CDR2 FQGNSA. Trimming removed 3 bases at V and 0 bases at J, with 9 bases between. CDR3 sequence (DNA): TGTGCCAGCAGCTTTTACAGGAGCTCCTACAATGAGCAGTTCTTC. Amino acid sequence: CASSFYRSSYNEQFF.

This clone has just a few counts. The J gene is TRBJ1-1, the V gene TRBV13; D is ambiguous. V gave up 5 bases and J gave up 0 bases, with 4 bases separating them. Germline CDR1 PRHDT, CDR2 FYEKMQ (reference sequence). There are 12 residues in the CDR3. CDR3: CASSRMNTEAFF. The DNA of the CDR3 is TGTGCCAGCAGCAGGATGAACACTGAAGCTTTCTTT.

V gene TRBV19 combines with J gene TRBJ2-7; 11 bases agree with TRBD1. J lost 0 bases, V lost 4 bases, and 5 bases had no gene match. The germline V gene has CDR1 LNHDA and CDR2 SQIVND (reference sequence). The CDR3 length is 16 residues. The CDR3 DNA reads as TGTGCCAGTAGTAGCCCCGGGACAGGGGGCTCCTACGAGCAGTACTTC. It specifies CASSSPGTGGSYEQYF.

This clone has only a few counts. This chain connects TRBV19 to TRBJ1-1; 9 bases line up with TRBD1. CDR1 is LNHDA and CDR2 is SQIVND in the germline V gene (reference sequence). The V segment lost 5 bases and the J segment 10 bases; nucleotides outside the gene matches: 14. The CDR3 runs to 15 residues. The CDR3 here is CASSSGQGSSEGAFF. CDR3 DNA: TGTGCCAGTAGTTCAGGACAGGGGTCATCCGAGGGAGCTTTCTTT.

This clone showed up just once. The rearrangement uses TRBV5-1 and TRBJ1-1; D unclear. The CDR3 loop spans 14 amino acids. V lost 3 bases and J lost 12, with 21 bases in between. Germline V gene lookup returns CDR1 SGHRS and CDR2 YFSETQ. The chain's CDR3 is CASSSARGAEVTFF. CDR3 sequence (DNA): TGCGCCAGCAGCTCCGCTCGAGGAGCCGAAGTGACTTTCTTT.

This clone was seen a few times. V usage is TRBV5-1 and J usage is TRBJ1-1; no firm D call. The CDR3 is 14 residues long. V gave up 2 bases and J gave up 3 bases, with 11 bases separating them. CDR1 and CDR2 from the germline V gene are SGHRS and YFSETQ. The CDR3 bases are TGCGCCAGCAGCTTCCGGGTGGGAGACACTGAAGCTTTCTTT. Its protein product is CASSFRVGDTEAFF.

CDR3 amino acids: CASSPLRQGLVQPQHF. CDR3 coding DNA: TGTGCCAGCAGTCCCCTTAGACAGGGGCTGGTTCAGCCCCAGCATTTT. The chain is built from TRBV28 and TRBJ1-5, with TRBD1 matching 8 bases. J lost 6 bases, V lost 5 bases, and 12 bases had no gene match. CDR3 length: 16 residues. Germline V gene sequence: CDR1 MDHEN, CDR2 SYDVKM.

The chain recombines TRBV28 with TRBJ2-7, with a tentative D call TRBD1 (5 bases). The CDR3 has 15 amino acids. The germline V and J ends were trimmed by 3 bases and 1 base, with 13 bases remaining between them. From germline, CDR1 is MDHEN and CDR2 SYDVKM. The CDR3 coding sequence is TGTGCCAGCAGTTTCAGGCAGGGCTCATCCTACGAGCAGTACTTC. Encoded protein: CASSFRQGSSYEQYF.

CDR3 in amino acids: CASTTTGGSSYEQYF. CDR3 DNA sequence: TGTGCCAGTACCACCACAGGGGGGAGCTCCTACGAGCAGTACTTC. This chain connects TRBV19 to TRBJ2-7; 8 positions agree with TRBD1. Trimming removed 7 bases from V and 0 bases from J; junction bases left unmatched: 8. The germline V gene has CDR1 LNHDA and CDR2 SQIVND (reference sequence). CDR3 length: 15 amino acids.

The chain is built from TRBV18 and TRBJ1-2, with 7 bases identical to TRBD1. Germline loops: CDR1 KGHSH, CDR2 LQKENI. CDR3 length: 15 residues. Unmatched junction bases numbered 11, after V lost 9 bases and J lost 1 base. The CDR3 spells CASFPEGQLNYGYTF. CDR3 nucleotide sequence: TGTGCCAGTTTCCCTGAGGGACAGCTTAACTATGGCTACACCTTC.

The chain employs TRBV2 and TRBJ2-7; 7 bases fit TRBD1. This CDR3 spans 14 amino acids. After removal of 6 bases from V and 2 bases from J, the junction contained 7 bases not matched to a gene. The V gene's germline CDR1 is SNHLY and CDR2 FYNNEI. The CDR3 bases are TGTGCCAGCAGCGAACGGGACAGCACCTACGAGCAGTACTTC. Residues: CASSERDSTYEQYF.

The rearrangement uses TRBV7-9 and TRBJ2-1, with 8 bases identical to TRBD1. Germline CDR1 reads SEHNR; CDR2 reads FQNEAQ (reference sequence). CDR3 length: 15 residues. With V trimmed by 3 bases and J by 4 bases, 5 bases remained unmatched. For the CDR3, the DNA is TGTGCCAGCAGCTTTAGGGGACAGGTTTACAATGAGCAGTTCTTC. The encoded protein is CASSFRGQVYNEQFF.